This T cell receptor beta chain is drawn from a study of cytomegalovirus exposure and HLA in healthy donors. Amplification used 60 Vbeta primers and 13 Jbeta primers. The method was immunoSEQ multiplex PCR; TCRdb's version includes in-frame clones alone and lacks a portion of them. The sample lists 100,000 to 150,000 clones, 83% occurring once. This CDR3 region has 14 residues. CDR1 is SEHNR, CDR2 FQNEAQ, per germline (reference sequence). V gave up 5 bases and J gave up 5 bases, with 13 bases separating them. This clonotype originated in a girl aged 2 to 10 in good health and CMV-seronegative. The sequenced material came from PBMCs. The chain combines TRBV7-9 with TRBJ1-5, with a possible D match to TRBD1 (6 bases). CDR3 DNA: TGTGCCAGCAGCCTTGGGAAGGGGGATCAGCCCCAGCATTTT. Residues: CASSLGKGDQPQHF. The whole variable domain, remainder taken from reference TRBV7-9 and TRBJ1-5, is DTGVSQNPRHKITKRGQNVTFRCDPISEHNRLYWYRQTLGQGPEFLTYFQNEAQLEKSRLLSDRFSAERPKGSFSTLEIQRTEQGDSAMYLCASSLGKGDQPQHFGDGTRLSIL.